This TCR beta chain stems from a study of cytomegalovirus exposure and HLA in healthy donors. Study results and caveats: The authors later linked a missense DCLRE1C variant to TCR beta V- and J-gene trimming. It was in a later analysis that TCR association rates were seen to vary by HLA locus, highest for DRB1 and lowest for HLA-C.

The germline gives CDR1 MNHEY, CDR2 SVGAGI. There are 14 residues in the CDR3. Trimming removed 6 bases from V and 2 bases from J, with 14 bases in between. Both 60 Vbeta primers and 13 Jbeta primers went into the PCR. The table came from immunoSEQ multiplex PCR; TCRdb's copy has only in-frame clones and leaves some out. Of some 170,000 clones listed, more than 65% are singletons. This clone appeared a few times. Its antigen is unknown. The TCR was taken from a woman aged 45-60 years in good health and CMV-seronegative. Sequenced input: PBMCs. This chain connects TRBV6-5 to TRBJ2-7; D is ambiguous. CDR3 in amino acids: CASSYRGRTYEQYF. The CDR3 DNA follows: TGTGCCAGCAGCTACCGCGGCAGAACCTACGAGCAGTACTTC.